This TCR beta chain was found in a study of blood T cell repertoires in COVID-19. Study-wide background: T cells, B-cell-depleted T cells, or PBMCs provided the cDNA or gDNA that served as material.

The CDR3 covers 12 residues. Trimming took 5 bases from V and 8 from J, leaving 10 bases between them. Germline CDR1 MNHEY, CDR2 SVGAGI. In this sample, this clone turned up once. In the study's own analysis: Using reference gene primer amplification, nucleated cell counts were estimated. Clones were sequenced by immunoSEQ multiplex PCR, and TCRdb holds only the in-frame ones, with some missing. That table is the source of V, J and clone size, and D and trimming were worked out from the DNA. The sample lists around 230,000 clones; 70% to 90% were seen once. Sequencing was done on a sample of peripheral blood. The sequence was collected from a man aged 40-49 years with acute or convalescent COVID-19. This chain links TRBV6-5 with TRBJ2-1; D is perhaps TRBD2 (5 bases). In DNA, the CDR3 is TGTGCCAGCAGTACCCCCGGGGATGAGCAGTTCTTC. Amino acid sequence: CASSTPGDEQFF.